These 6 T cell receptor beta chains share one sample of origin, sequenced in a study of shared clonotypes between healthy human individuals. Positively selected for CCR7, the CD45RO-negative cells used as naive CD8 cells excluded terminally differentiated effector memory CD45RA+ cells. Only in-frame clones appear in the TCRdb table, and some are missing; sequencing was by immunoSEQ multiplex PCR. The repertoire consists of under 700,000 clones, with about 95% occurring once and the leading ten covering approximately 0.11%. Material: naive CD8+ T cells sorted from blood. Receptor source: a woman younger than 45 in good health.

The chain recombines TRBV5-1 with TRBJ2-3; 7 bases are a match to TRBD2. The germline CDR1 and CDR2 sequences are SGHRS and YFSETQ. The CDR3 consists of 17 residues. J was trimmed by 5 bases and V by 4 bases; bases with no gene match: 16. Here the CDR3 reads CASSQTLGSGVLDTQYF. The CDR3 bases are TGCGCCAGCAGCCAAACGTTGGGGAGCGGGGTACTAGATACGCAGTATTTT.

The gene calls are TRBV5-7 and TRBJ1-3; possible D gene TRBD1, 6 bases. TRBV5-7 carries the ORF label, with uncertain function. This CDR3 spans 17 amino acids. V gave up 0 bases and J gave up 3 bases, with 16 bases separating them. The CDR3 DNA reads TGTGCCAGCAGCTTGGAGGCAGGGGCACCCCATGGAAACACCATATATTTT. Its protein product is CASSLEAGAPHGNTIYF.

In this sample, this clone turned up a few times. The rearrangement joins TRBV27 to TRBJ1-2, with a weak D call TRBD1 (6 bases). This CDR3 is built from 13 residues. Germline V gene lookup returns CDR1 MNHEY and CDR2 SMNVEV (reference sequence). Trimming removed 5 bases from V and 5 bases from J, with 12 bases in between. For the CDR3, the DNA is TGTGCCAGCAGTCCGCTGACAGGTTATGGCTACACCTTC. Its translation: CASSPLTGYGYTF.

The chain employs TRBV18 and TRBJ2-5; TRBD2 agrees at 9 bases. CDR1 is KGHSH, CDR2 LQKENI, per germline. The CDR3 runs 17 residues. Losses at the gene ends were 2 bases for V and 5 bases for J; bases not matched to a gene: 12. CDR3 loop: CASSPETSGPPGETQYF. The DNA of the CDR3 is TGTGCCAGCTCACCAGAGACTAGCGGTCCCCCCGGGGAGACCCAGTACTTC.

The chain has TRBV6-6 and TRBJ1-1, with D perhaps TRBD1 (5 bases). From germline, CDR1 is MNHNY and CDR2 SVGAGI (reference sequence). Trimming took 5 bases from V and 1 from J, leaving 11 bases between them. The CDR3 extends over 14 amino acids. The CDR3 protein is CASSPLRGNTEAFF. CDR3 DNA sequence: TGTGCCAGCAGTCCCCTAAGGGGGAACACTGAAGCTTTCTTT.

V usage is TRBV28 and J usage is TRBJ2-1, with D unresolved. CDR1 MDHEN and CDR2 SYDVKM come from the germline V gene. Trimming removed 1 base at V and 1 base at J, with 11 bases between. The length of the CDR3 is 16 residues. The CDR3 loop is CASSLYSRVSYNEQFF. CDR3 nucleotide sequence: TGTGCCAGCAGTTTATATAGCCGGGTATCCTACAATGAGCAGTTCTTC.